This TCR beta chain was sequenced for a study of blood T cell repertoires in COVID-19. As for the study in general: Samples came from the United States, Italy and Spain, spanning acute and convalescent COVID-19. The cDNA or gDNA used as material had been derived from T cells, B-cell-depleted T cells, or PBMCs.

The CDR3 is 15 amino acids. V lost 0 bases to trimming and J lost 6 bases; unmatched junction nucleotides: 6. The germline gives CDR1 SGDLS, CDR2 YYNGEE. Original analysis: Researchers report that nucleated cell counts were estimated from reference gene primer amplification. Libraries were prepared by immunoSEQ multiplex PCR; TCRdb keeps only in-frame clonotypes and omits some of them. V and J calls and clone size are copied from that table; D and trimming were computed from the DNA. The sample shows tens of thousands of clones, 90% of them seen only once. The sequenced sample consisted of peripheral blood. This receptor was taken from a human donor in a cohort sampled during active COVID-19. This chain connects TRBV9 to TRBJ2-1, with 7 bases fitting TRBD2. The CDR3 DNA is TGTGCCAGCAGCGTAGGGGGACTACTGAGCAATGAGCAGTTCTTC. It specifies CASSVGGLLSNEQFF.